The present T cell receptor (beta chain) was sequenced within a study of shared clonotypes between healthy human individuals. Of note for this clone: Its antigen is unidentified.

Study-wide results and caveats: Represented diversity (both genetic and exposure-history) was limited by the small number of donors.

Trimming removed 4 bases at V and 4 bases at J, with 11 bases between. The CDR3 is 13 residues long. Germline CDR1 is SGHNT and CDR2 is YYREEE (reference sequence). Sequencing was at deep level. Profiling relied on immunoSEQ multiplex PCR, and the TCRdb table lists in-frame clones only, not all of them. The table includes roughly 500,000 clones, about three quarters detected once. Donors had no recently reported acute infections or vaccinations and were HIV-negative. Within Nashville, Tennessee resided all donors, each a Caucasian adult. The sample taken for sequencing was PBMCs. The source of this sequence is a woman in her 40s in good health. Some clones in this sample may be carry-over from other donors' samples. This rearrangement joins TRBV5-4 to TRBJ1-2, with TRBD1 as a possible D gene (6 bases). The CDR3 nucleotides are TGTGCCAGCAGCCAAGGACAGATCTATGGCTACACCTTC. This codes for CASSQGQIYGYTF.